Listed below are T cell receptor beta chains from one sample, sequenced in a study of blood T cell repertoires in COVID-19. Measured with immunoSEQ multiplex PCR; TCRdb has only the in-frame clones, and not every one. Among 220,000 or so clones listed, around 87% were seen once. Material for sequencing was PBMCs or T cells enriched from blood (not recorded which). Receptors originate from a woman aged 18-29 years in a cohort exposed to, infected with or recovered from COVID-19 (not recorded which). CDR3s include the opening cysteine and the closing phenylalanine or tryptophan. D genes are given only for firm matches. Not every row has a clone size; where given, it reads once, few, many or a size class.

>NA|TRBJ1-2|TRBV4-2|NA
CASSKDSHGYTF
TGTGCCAGCAGCAAGGACAGCCATGGCTACACCTTC
>NA|TRBJ2-6|TRBV5-4|NA
CASLNRDSGANVLTF
TGTGCCAGCCTTAACAGGGACTCTGGGGCCAACGTCCTGACTTTC
>TRBD2|TRBJ2-3|TRBV19|NA
CASSPSGGRTDTQYF
TGTGCCAGTAGTCCGAGCGGGGGGAGGACAGATACGCAGTATTTT
>NA|TRBJ1-2|TRBV5-4|NA
CASSFTGVNYGYTF
TGTGCCAGCAGCTTTACAGGAGTTAACTATGGCTACACCTTC
>NA|TRBJ2-7|TRBV6-5|NA
CASIGRRGSNYEQYF
TGTGCCAGCATCGGTCGAAGGGGGTCCAACTACGAGCAGTACTTC
>TRBD1|TRBJ1-6|TRBV27|NA
CASSPIRQGAKASNSPLHF
TGTGCCAGCAGTCCAATCCGACAGGGGGCTAAGGCTAGTAATTCACCCCTCCACTTT
>TRBD2|TRBJ2-1|TRBV5-1|NA
CASSLGVDTSGSYNEQFF
TGCGCCAGCAGCTTGGGGGTCGACACTAGCGGGAGCTACAATGAGCAGTTCTTC
>TRBD1|TRBJ1-5|TRBV27|NA
CASSSTGVGNQPQHF
TGTGCCAGCAGTTCGACAGGGGTTGGAAATCAGCCCCAGCATTTT
>TRBD2|TRBJ2-2|TRBV7-7|once
CASSLGLAGLANTGELFF
TGTGCTAGCAGCTTGGGACTAGCGGGGCTGGCGAACACCGGGGAGCTGTTTTTT
>NA|TRBJ1-1|TRBV5-6|NA
CASSWGGDTEAFF
TGTGCCAGCAGCTGGGGGGGAGACACTGAAGCTTTCTTT
>TRBD2|TRBJ2-5|TRBV3-1/TRBV3-2|NA
CASSQDLTSGIQETQYF
TGTGCCAGCAGCCAAGATCTGACTAGCGGGATTCAAGAGACCCAGTACTTC
>NA|TRBJ1-2|TRBV28|NA
CASSFGGKGRDGYTF
TGTGCCAGCAGTTTTGGAGGAAAAGGAAGGGATGGCTACACCTTC
>NA|TRBJ2-7|TRBV27|once
CASRRTTGSEQYF
TGTGCCAGCAGAAGAACTACGGGGTCCGAGCAGTACTTC
>TRBD2|TRBJ2-3|TRBV28|NA
CASSLETSGTDTQYF
TGTGCCAGCAGTTTAGAGACTAGCGGCACAGATACGCAGTATTTT